These 3 T cell receptor beta chains originate from one sample sequenced in a study of cytomegalovirus exposure and HLA in healthy donors. The study ran its PCR with 60 Vbeta and 13 Jbeta primers. The assay was immunoSEQ multiplex PCR, and TCRdb's table has in-frame clones only and misses some. The sample yields around 99,000 clones, 82% seen once. The source material was PBMCs. The receptor set was obtained from a man aged 25 to 40 in good health and CMV-seropositive.

This clone came up once. The V call is TRBV27, the J call TRBJ2-7; D is possibly TRBD1 (5 bases). CDR3 size: 15 residues. V lost 5 bases and J lost 1, with 15 bases in between. The germline CDR1 and CDR2 sequences are MNHEY and SMNVEV (reference sequence). Here the CDR3 DNA reads TGTGCCAGCAGTCTCCACCAGGGTTTGTCCTACGAGCAGTACTTC. Translation gives CASSLHQGLSYEQYF.

V usage is TRBV6-1 and J usage is TRBJ2-7, with D tentatively TRBD2 (6 bases). V was shortened by 6 bases and J by 2 bases, with 14 bases between the two germline ends. This CDR3 is 14 amino acids long. In germline, CDR1 is MNHNS, CDR2 SASEGT. CDR3 in amino acids: CASSVGLSTYEQYF. The CDR3 DNA reads as TGTGCCAGCAGCGTAGGACTATCAACCTACGAGCAGTACTTC.

The CDR3 region is CASGQVLFDGYTF. CDR3 coding DNA: TGTGCCAGCGGACAGGTACTTTTCGATGGCTACACCTTC. V is TRBV6-1 and J is TRBJ1-2, with 7 bases identical to TRBD1. The CDR3 contains 13 residues. CDR1 is MNHNS, CDR2 SASEGT, per germline. Unmatched junction bases numbered 9, after V lost 8 bases and J lost 6 bases.